The entry below gives a single TCR beta chain sequence along with its context. One junction end disagrees with the germline gene, perhaps due to a read error. Looked up from germline, CDR1 is MRHNA and CDR2 is SNTAGT. The CDR3 is made up of 14 amino acids. The source of the sample is a study of cytomegalovirus exposure and HLA in healthy donors. Primers included in the PCR were 60 Vbeta and 13 Jbeta primers. Clones were read by immunoSEQ multiplex PCR, and TCRdb kept only the in-frame ones, dropping some. The sample lists 180,000 or so clones; about 82% were seen once. The sequencing input was PBMCs. The sequence was collected from a woman aged 18-29 years in good health and CMV-seronegative. The rearrangement joins TRBV6-4 to TRBJ2-1; 9 bases agree with TRBD2. CDR3 protein: CASSDSIQAGGTVF. DNA for the CDR3: TGTGCCAGCAGTGACTCGATTCAGGCGGGAGGGACGGTCTTC.